Reported below is one T cell receptor beta chain. The table came from immunoSEQ multiplex PCR; TCRdb's copy has only in-frame clones and leaves some out. The repertoire holds some 240,000 clones, around 84% seen once, with around 9.5% in the top ten. The sample is drawn from a study of blood T cell repertoires in COVID-19. The CDR3 extends over 16 amino acids. Unmatched junction bases numbered 6, after V lost 1 base and J lost 3 bases. Germline CDR1 and CDR2: MGHRA and YSYEKL. The sample consisted of peripheral blood. The receptor was isolated from a man aged 45-60 years with active or convalescent COVID-19. This rearrangement joins TRBV4-1 to TRBJ1-5, with 7 bases aligning to TRBD1. The CDR3 DNA reads as TGCGCCAGCAGCCAAGTTGACAGGGATAACAATCAGCCCCAGCATTTT. Encoded protein: CASSQVDRDNNQPQHF.